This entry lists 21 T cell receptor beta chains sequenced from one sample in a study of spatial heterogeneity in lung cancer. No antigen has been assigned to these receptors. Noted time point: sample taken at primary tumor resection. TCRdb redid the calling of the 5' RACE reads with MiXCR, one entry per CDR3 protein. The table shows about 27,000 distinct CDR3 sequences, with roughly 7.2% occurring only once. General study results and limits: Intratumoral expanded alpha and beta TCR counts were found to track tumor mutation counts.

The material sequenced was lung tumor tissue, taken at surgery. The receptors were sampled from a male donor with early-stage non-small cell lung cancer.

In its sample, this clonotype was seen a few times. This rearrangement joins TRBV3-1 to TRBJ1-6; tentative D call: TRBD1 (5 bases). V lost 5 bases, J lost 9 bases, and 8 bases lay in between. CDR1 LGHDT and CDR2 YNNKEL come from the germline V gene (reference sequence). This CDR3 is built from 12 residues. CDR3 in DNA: TGTGCCAGCAGCAGCGGGGGTTCACCCCTCCACTTT. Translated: CASSSGGSPLHF. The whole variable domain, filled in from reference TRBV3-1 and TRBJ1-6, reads DTAVSQTPKYLVTQMGNDKSIKCEQNLGHDTMYWYKQDSKKFLKIMFSYNNKELIINETVPNRFSPKSPDKAHLNLHINSLELGDSAVYFCASSSGGSPLHFGNGTRLTVT.

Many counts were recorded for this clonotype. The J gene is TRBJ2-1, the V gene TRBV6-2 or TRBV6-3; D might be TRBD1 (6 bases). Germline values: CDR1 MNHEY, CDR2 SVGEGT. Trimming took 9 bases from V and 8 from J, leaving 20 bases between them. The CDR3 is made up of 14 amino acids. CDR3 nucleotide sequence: TGTGCCAGTTTCCCGGCAGGGGCCGGGGATGAGCAGTTCTTC. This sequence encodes CASFPAGAGDEQFF.

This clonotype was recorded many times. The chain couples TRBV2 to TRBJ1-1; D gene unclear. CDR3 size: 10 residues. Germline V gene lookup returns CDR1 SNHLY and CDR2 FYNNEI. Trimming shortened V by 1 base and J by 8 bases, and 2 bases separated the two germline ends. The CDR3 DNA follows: TGTGCCAGCAGTGAAGTGGAAGCTTTCTTT. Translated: CASSEVEAFF.

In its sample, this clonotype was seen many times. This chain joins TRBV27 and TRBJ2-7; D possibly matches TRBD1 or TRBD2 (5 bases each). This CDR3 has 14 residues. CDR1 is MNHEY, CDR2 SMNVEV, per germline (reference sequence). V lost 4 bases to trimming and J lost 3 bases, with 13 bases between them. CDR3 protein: CASSSGGVFYEQYF. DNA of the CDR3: TGTGCCAGCAGTTCTGGGGGAGTCTTCTACGAGCAGTACTTC.

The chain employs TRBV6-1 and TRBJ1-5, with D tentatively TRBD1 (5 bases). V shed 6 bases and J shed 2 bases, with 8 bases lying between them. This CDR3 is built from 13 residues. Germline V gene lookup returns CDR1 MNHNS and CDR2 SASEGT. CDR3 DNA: TGTGCCAGCAGGAGGGACGGCAATCAGCCCCAGCATTTT. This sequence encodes CASRRDGNQPQHF.

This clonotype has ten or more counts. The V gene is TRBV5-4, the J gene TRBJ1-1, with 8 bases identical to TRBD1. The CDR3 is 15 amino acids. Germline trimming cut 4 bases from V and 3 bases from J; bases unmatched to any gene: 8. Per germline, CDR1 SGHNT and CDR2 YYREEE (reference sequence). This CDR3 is CASSRIQGADTEAFF. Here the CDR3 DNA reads TGTGCCAGCAGCAGAATTCAGGGGGCGGACACTGAAGCTTTCTTT.

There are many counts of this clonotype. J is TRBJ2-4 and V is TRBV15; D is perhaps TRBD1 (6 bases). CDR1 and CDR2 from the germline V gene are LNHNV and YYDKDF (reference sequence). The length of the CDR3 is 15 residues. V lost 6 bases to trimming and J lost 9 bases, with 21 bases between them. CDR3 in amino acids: CATRAPTGLTSIQYF. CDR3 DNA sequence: TGTGCCACCAGAGCCCCGACAGGCCTCACTAGCATTCAGTACTTC.

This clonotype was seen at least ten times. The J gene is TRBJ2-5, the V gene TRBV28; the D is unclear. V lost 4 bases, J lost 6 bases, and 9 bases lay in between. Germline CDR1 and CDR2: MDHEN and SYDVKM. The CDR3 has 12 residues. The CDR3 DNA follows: TGTGCCAGCAGTTACTATAAGCAGACCCAGTACTTC. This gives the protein CASSYYKQTQYF.

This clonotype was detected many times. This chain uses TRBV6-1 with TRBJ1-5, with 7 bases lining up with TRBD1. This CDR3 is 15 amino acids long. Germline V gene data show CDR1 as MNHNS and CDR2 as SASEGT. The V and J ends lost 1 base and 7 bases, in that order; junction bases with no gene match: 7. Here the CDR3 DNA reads TGTGCCAGCAGTGAAGTGACAGGGTATGACCAGCCCCAGCATTTT. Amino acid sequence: CASSEVTGYDQPQHF.

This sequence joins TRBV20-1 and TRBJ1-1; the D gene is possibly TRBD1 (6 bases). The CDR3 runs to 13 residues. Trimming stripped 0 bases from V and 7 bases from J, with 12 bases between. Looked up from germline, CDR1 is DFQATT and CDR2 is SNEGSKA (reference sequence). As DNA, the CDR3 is TGCAGTGCTAGAGATGGGGGAGGGGGTGAAGCTTTCTTT. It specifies CSARDGGGGEAFF.

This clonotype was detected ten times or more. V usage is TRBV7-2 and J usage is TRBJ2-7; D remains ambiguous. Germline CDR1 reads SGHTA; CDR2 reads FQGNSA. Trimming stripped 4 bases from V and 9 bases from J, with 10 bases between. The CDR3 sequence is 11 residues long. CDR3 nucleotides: TGTGCCAGCAGCTCGCAGGTGACGCAGTACTTC. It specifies CASSSQVTQYF.

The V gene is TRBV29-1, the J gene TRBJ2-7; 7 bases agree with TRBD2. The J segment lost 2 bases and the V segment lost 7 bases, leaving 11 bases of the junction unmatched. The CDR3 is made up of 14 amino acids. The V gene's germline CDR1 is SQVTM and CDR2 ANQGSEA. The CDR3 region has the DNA TGCAGCGACTCGCGGGAGACTGAAACCTACGAGCAGTACTTC. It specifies CSDSRETETYEQYF.

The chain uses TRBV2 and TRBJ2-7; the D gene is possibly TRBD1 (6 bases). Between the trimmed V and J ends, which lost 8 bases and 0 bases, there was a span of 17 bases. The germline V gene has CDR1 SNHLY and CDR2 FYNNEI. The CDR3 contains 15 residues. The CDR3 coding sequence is TGTGCCAGCTCTTCTCAGGGGCAGTTCTCCTACGAGCAGTACTTC. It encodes CASSSQGQFSYEQYF.

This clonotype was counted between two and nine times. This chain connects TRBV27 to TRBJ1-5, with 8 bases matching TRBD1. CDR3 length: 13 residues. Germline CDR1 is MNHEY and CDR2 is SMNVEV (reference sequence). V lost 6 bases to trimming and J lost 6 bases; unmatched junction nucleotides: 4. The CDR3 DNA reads TGTGCCAGCAGGCGGGACAGGACTCAGCCCCAGCATTTT. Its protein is CASRRDRTQPQHF.

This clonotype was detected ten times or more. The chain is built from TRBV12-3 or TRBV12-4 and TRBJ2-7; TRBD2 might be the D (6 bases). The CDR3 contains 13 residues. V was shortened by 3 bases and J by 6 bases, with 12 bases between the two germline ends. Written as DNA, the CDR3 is TGTGCCAGCAGTTTTCTAGGAGGGAGCGAGCAGTACTTC. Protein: CASSFLGGSEQYF.

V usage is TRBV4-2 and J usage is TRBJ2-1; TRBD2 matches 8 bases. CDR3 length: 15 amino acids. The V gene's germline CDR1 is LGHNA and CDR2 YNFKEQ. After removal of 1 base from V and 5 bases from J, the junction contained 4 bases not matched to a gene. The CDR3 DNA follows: TGTGCCAGCAGCCAAGCGGGGGGGGCCCACAATGAGCAGTTCTTC. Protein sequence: CASSQAGGAHNEQFF.

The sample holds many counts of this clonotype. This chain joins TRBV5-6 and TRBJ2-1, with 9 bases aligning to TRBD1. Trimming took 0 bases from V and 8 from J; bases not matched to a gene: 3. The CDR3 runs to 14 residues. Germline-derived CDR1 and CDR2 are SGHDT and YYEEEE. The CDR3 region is CASSLDRGLYEQFF. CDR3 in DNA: TGTGCCAGCAGCTTGGACAGGGGGCTATATGAGCAGTTCTTC.

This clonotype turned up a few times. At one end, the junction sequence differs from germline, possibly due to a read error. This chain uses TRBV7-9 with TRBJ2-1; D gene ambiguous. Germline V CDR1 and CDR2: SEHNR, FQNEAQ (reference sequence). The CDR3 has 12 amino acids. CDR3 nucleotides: TGTACCAGCAGCTTTACCTACAATGAGCAGTTCTTC. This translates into CTSSFTYNEQFF.

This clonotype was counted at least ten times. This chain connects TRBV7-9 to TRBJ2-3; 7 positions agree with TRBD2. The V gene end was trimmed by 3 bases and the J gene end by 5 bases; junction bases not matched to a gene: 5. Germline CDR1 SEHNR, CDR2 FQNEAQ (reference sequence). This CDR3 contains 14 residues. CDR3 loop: CASSLREGRDTQYF. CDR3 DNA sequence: TGTGCCAGCAGCTTGAGGGAGGGAAGAGATACGCAGTATTTT. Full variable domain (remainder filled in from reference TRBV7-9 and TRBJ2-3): DTGVSQNPRHKITKRGQNVTFRCDPISEHNRLYWYRQTLGQGPEFLTYFQNEAQLEKSRLLSDRFSAERPKGSFSTLEIQRTEQGDSAMYLCASSLREGRDTQYFGPGTRLTVL.

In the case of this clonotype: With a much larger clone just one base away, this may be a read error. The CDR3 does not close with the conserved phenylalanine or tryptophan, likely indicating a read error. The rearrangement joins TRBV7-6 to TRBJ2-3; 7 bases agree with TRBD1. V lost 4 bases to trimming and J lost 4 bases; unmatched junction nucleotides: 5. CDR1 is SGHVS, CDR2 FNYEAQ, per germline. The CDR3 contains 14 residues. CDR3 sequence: CASSSTGASDTQYY. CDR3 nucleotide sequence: TGTGCCAGCAGCTCAACAGGGGCCTCAGATACGCAGTATTAT.

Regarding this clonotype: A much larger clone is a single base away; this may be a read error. Here the CDR3 DNA reads TGTGCCAGCAGAGAGGTAGGGGGTACAGATACGCAGTATTTT. Translating gives CASREVGGTDTQYF. The rearrangement joins TRBV25-1 to TRBJ2-3; tentative D call: TRBD1 (6 bases). Trimming pared 6 bases from V and 3 bases from J, leaving 13 bases between. The CDR3 contains 14 residues. Germline V gene lookup returns CDR1 MGHDK and CDR2 SYGVNS.